This T cell receptor (beta chain) was captured by sequencing in a study of cytomegalovirus exposure and HLA in healthy donors. Trimming took 4 bases from V and 2 from J; bases not matched to a gene: 5. Per the germline V gene, CDR1 is MNHEY and CDR2 is SVGAGI. The length of the CDR3 is 16 residues. This PCR relied on a set of 60 Vbeta primers and 13 Jbeta primers. Sequencing was performed with immunoSEQ multiplex PCR; in TCRdb, only in-frame clones are kept and a portion is missing. The table records 65,000 to 95,000 clones, around 78% of them present only once. The chain employs TRBV6-5 and TRBJ2-6, with 7 bases aligning to TRBD2. The TCR originated in a male donor in good health and CMV-seropositive. Sequences were obtained from PBMCs. The CDR3 bases are TGTGCCAGCAGTTGGGGACGGGGGGCTGGGGCCAACGTCCTGACTTTC. Translating it yields CASSWGRGAGANVLTF.